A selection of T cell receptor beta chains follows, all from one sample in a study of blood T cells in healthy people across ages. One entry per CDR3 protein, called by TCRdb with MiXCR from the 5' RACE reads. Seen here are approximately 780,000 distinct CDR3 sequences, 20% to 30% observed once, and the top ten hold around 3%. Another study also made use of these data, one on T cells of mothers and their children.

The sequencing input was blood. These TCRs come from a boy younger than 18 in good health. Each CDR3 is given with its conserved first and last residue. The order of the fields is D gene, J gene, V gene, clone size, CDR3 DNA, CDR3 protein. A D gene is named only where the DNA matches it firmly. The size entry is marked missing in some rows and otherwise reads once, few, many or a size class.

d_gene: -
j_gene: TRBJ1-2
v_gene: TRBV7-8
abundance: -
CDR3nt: TGTGCCAGCAGCTTAGCTGGGGGAACATGGACTCTTAACTATGGCTACACCTTC
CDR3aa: CASSLAGGTWTLNYGYTF

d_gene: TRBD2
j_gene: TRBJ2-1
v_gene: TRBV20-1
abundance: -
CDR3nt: TGCAGTGCTAGGGTGTGGGGCGGGGGGGTTTTCAGCTCCTACAATGAGCAGTTCTTC
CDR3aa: CSARVWGGGVFSSYNEQFF

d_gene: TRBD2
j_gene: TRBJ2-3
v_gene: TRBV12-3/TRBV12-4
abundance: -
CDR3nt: TGTGCCAGCAGGCCGGGACTAGCGGGAGAGAACGCAGATACGCAGTATTTT
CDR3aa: CASRPGLAGENADTQYF

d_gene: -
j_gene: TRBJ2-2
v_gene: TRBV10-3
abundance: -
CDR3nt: TGTGCCATCAGTGAGGTAGACGGGTCCGGGGAGCTGTTTTTT
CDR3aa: CAISEVDGSGELFF

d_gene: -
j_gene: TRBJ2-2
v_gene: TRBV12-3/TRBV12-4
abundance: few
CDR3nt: TGTGCCAGCAGTTTAGGAGGGGACGCCGGGGAGCTGTTTTTT
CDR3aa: CASSLGGDAGELFF

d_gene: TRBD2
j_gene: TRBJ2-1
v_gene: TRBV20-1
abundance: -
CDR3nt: TGCAGTGCCGGGGGACTAGGGTCCTACAATGAGCAGTTCTTC
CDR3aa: CSAGGLGSYNEQFF

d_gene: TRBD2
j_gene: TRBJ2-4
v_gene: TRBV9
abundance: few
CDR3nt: TGTGCCAGCAGCGTAGGGGGGTCGGGAGGAAACATTCAGTACTTC
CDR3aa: CASSVGGSGGNIQYF

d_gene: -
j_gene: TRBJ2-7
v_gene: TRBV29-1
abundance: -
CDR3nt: TGCAGCGTTGAAATCCAGGGGATCCACGAGCAGTACTTC
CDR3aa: CSVEIQGIHEQYF

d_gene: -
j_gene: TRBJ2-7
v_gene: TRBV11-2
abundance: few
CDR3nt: TGTGCCAGCAGCGCACTCCAGGGGGGCTACGAGCAGTACTTC
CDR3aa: CASSALQGGYEQYF

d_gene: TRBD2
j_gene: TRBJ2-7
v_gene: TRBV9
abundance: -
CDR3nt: TGTGCCAGCAGCGTCGCGGGGGGAGGAACCTACGAGCAGTACTTC
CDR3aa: CASSVAGGGTYEQYF

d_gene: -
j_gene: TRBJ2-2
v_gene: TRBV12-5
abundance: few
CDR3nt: TGTGCTAGTGGTTTGTCGCCGAACACCGGGGAGCTGTTTTTT
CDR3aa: CASGLSPNTGELFF

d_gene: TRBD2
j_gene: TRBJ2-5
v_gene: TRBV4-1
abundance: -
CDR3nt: TGCGCCAGCAGCCAGGGAAATATAGCGGGGGGACAAGAGACCCAGTACTTC
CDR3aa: CASSQGNIAGGQETQYF

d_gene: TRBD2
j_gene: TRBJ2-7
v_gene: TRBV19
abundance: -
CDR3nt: TGTGCCAGTAGCGCGGTAGCGGGGGACGAGCAGTACTTC
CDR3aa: CASSAVAGDEQYF

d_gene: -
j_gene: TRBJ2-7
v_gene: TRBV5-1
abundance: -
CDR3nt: TGCGCCAGCAGCTTACTGACAAACGAGCAGTACTTC
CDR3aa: CASSLLTNEQYF

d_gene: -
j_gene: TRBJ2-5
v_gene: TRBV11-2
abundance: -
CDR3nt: TGTGCCAGCAGCTTATATGCAGGGGTGGGGGAGACCCAGTACTTC
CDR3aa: CASSLYAGVGETQYF

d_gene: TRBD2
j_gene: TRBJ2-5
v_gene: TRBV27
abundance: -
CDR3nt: TGTGCCAGCAGTTCCCCTGGGATAGCGGGGCAAGAGACCCAGTACTTC
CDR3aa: CASSSPGIAGQETQYF

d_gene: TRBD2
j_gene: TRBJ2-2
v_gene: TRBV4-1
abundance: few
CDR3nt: TGCGCCAGCAGCCAACTAGCGGGGGATAACGGGGAGCTGTTTTTT
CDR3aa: CASSQLAGDNGELFF

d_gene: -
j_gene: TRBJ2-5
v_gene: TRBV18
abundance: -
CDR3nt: TGTGCCAGCTCACCGAGGGTAGAAGAGACCCAGTACTTC
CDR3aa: CASSPRVEETQYF

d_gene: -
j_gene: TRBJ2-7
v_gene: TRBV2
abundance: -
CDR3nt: TGTGCCAGCAGTGAGCAGGTGCCCAACGAGCAGTACTTC
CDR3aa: CASSEQVPNEQYF

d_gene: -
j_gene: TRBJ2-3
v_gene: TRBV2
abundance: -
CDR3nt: TGTGCCAGCGGGGGTCCCCTCACAGATACGCAGTATTTT
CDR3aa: CASGGPLTDTQYF

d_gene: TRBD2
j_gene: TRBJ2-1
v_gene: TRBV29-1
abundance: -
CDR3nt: TGCAGCGTTGAAGATCGAGCGGGGGAGCAGTTCTTC
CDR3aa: CSVEDRAGEQFF

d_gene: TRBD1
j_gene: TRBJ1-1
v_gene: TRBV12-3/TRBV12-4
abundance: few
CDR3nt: TGTGCCAGCAGTTTGATTGACAGGGGGACTGAAGCTTTCTTT
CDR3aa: CASSLIDRGTEAFF